This T cell receptor beta chain came from a study of beta chain features in type 1 diabetes. Whole-study context: No age, gender or cell yield differences were seen between patients and healthy donors.

Study-level findings and limits: A moderate, significant TCRB CDR3 shortening appeared in type 1 diabetes across four CD4+ subsets. Compared to healthy donors, patients appeared to have naive, central memory and Treg TCRB repertoires that were more alike.

What was sequenced were expressed TCRB transcripts, since all of the isolated RNA had been reverse transcribed. Profiled with immunoSEQ multiplex PCR; TCRdb holds only in-frame clones, not every one. The sample holds some 250,000 clones, approximately 10% seen once. This clone was seen only a few times. Its antigen remains unknown. Germline loops: CDR1 SEHNR, CDR2 FQNEAQ (reference sequence). This CDR3 is built from 15 residues. J gave up 0 bases and V 6 bases, and 8 bases lay outside the gene matches. Via CD45RO/CCR7/CD25/CD127/CD95/CD27, cells of the CD4+ naive, central memory, regulatory and stem cell-like memory subsets were sorted.

Material for sequencing was naive CD4+ T cells from blood. The V gene is TRBV7-9, the J gene TRBJ2-7; TRBD1 agrees at 7 bases. The clonotype originates from a man aged 25 to 40 with type 1 diabetes. CDR3 loop: CASRYRDSYSYEQYF. The CDR3, as DNA: TGTGCCAGCAGATACCGGGACAGTTACTCCTACGAGCAGTACTTC.